These 31 T cell receptor beta chains originate from one sample sequenced in a study of breast tumors, draining lymph nodes, adjacent tissues. Axillary draining lymph nodes of breast cancer patients supplied the node samples. Using its own MiXCR run on the multiplex PCR reads, TCRdb lists one record per CDR3 protein. The sample carries over 200,000 distinct CDR3 sequences, around 34% recorded once. The source material was axillary lymph node tissue. Receptors originate from a female donor with breast cancer. Some clones in this sample may be carry-over from other donors' samples.

This clonotype was detected a few times. The rearrangement links TRBV7-9 to TRBJ1-1; D not resolved. This CDR3 has 14 amino acids. The V and J ends lost 0 bases and 8 bases respectively, with 13 bases between them. The germline gives CDR1 SEHNR, CDR2 FQNEAQ (reference sequence). This CDR3 is CASSLAAVQIEAFF. CDR3 nucleotide sequence: TGTGCCAGCAGCTTAGCGGCAGTTCAGATAGAAGCTTTCTTT.

This clonotype occurred many times. CDR3 amino acids: CASTSDEFQETQYF. CDR3 in DNA: TGTGCCAGCACATCGGACGAGTTTCAAGAGACCCAGTACTTC. The rearrangement links TRBV2 to TRBJ2-5; D gene unclear. Trimming took off 7 bases at V and 2 bases at J, with 14 bases between the two ends. Per the germline V gene, CDR1 is SNHLY and CDR2 is FYNNEI. The CDR3 is 14 residues long.

This clonotype was observed a few times. This CDR3 is missing its conserved last phenylalanine or tryptophan, likely due to a read error. The chain joins TRBV6-6 to TRBJ1-6; D gene unclear. Germline CDR1 and CDR2: MNHNY and SVGAGI (reference sequence). The CDR3 extends over 16 amino acids. CDR3 in amino acids: CASSHSMTPGRSPLHC. CDR3 in DNA: TGTGCCAGCAGTCACTCCATGACACCTGGGCGATCACCCCTCCACTGT.

The sample holds many counts of this clonotype. This chain's CDR3 is CASSVRASSFF. The CDR3 DNA reads TGTGCCAGCAGTGTACGGGCTAGCTCGTTCTTC. The chain recombines TRBV2 with TRBJ2-1; tentatively, D is TRBD2 (5 bases). CDR3 length equals 11 residues. V shed 4 bases and J shed 15 bases, with 13 bases lying between them. The germline CDR1 and CDR2 sequences are SNHLY and FYNNEI.

This rearrangement joins TRBV9 to TRBJ2-1; 8 nucleotides align to TRBD2. Trimming removed 0 bases from V and 0 bases from J; junction bases left unmatched: 5. The CDR3 length is 17 residues. Per the germline V gene, CDR1 is SGDLS and CDR2 is YYNGEE. The CDR3 loop is CASSVAGGLISYNEQFF. CDR3 in DNA: TGTGCCAGCAGCGTAGCGGGAGGGTTAATCTCCTACAATGAGCAGTTCTTC. Full variable domain (remainder filled in from reference TRBV9 and TRBJ2-1): DSGVTQTPKHLITATGQRVTLRCSPRSGDLSVYWYQQSLDQGLQFLIQYYNGEERAKGNILERFSAQQFPDLHSELNLSSLELGDSALYFCASSVAGGLISYNEQFFGPGTRLTVL.

The chain's CDR3 is CATSASEHMSYGYTF. In DNA, the CDR3 is TGTGCCACCAGTGCTAGCGAACATATGAGCTATGGCTACACCTTC. The V gene is TRBV24-1, the J gene TRBJ1-2; D call uncertain. The CDR3 contains 15 residues. Trimming took 5 bases from V and 4 from J, leaving 16 bases between them. CDR1 is KGHDR and CDR2 is SFDVKD in the germline V gene.

This sequence joins TRBV5-1 and TRBJ1-3, with 9 bases identical to TRBD1. This CDR3 region has 16 residues. Looked up from germline, CDR1 is SGHRS and CDR2 is YFSETQ. V was pared by 1 base and J by 4 bases, with 6 bases of the junction left unmatched. For the CDR3, the DNA is TGCGCCAGCAGCTTGAGTGGGACAGGGTCGGGAAACACCATATATTTT. Translation gives CASSLSGTGSGNTIYF.

This clonotype was found many times. The chain employs TRBV20-1 and TRBJ2-5; 8 bases agree with TRBD1. The CDR3 runs 16 residues. After removal of 5 bases from V and 5 bases from J, the junction contained 16 bases not matched to a gene. CDR1 and CDR2 (germline): DFQATT, SNEGSKA (reference sequence). The CDR3 loop is CSAPKPGTGFRETQYF. In nucleotides, the CDR3 is TGCAGTGCTCCGAAGCCTGGGACAGGTTTTAGGGAGACCCAGTACTTC.

The V gene is TRBV7-8, the J gene TRBJ2-1; D tentatively fits TRBD1 or TRBD2 (6 bases each). CDR1 SGHVS and CDR2 FQNEAQ come from the germline V gene. Trimming pared 6 bases from V and 3 bases from J, leaving 15 bases between. This CDR3 region has 15 residues. The CDR3 sequence: CASRLGAGYYNEQFF. The CDR3 DNA reads as TGTGCCAGCAGGTTGGGGGCGGGGTACTACAATGAGCAGTTCTTC.

The sample holds many counts of this clonotype. The chain employs TRBV19 and TRBJ1-6; maybe TRBD1 (6 bases). This CDR3 contains 14 residues. V was trimmed by 1 base and J by 7 bases, leaving 8 bases between them. Germline loops: CDR1 LNHDA, CDR2 SQIVND (reference sequence). The CDR3 DNA reads TGTGCCAGTAGTATAGGACAGGCGAATTCACCCCTCCACTTT. The encoded protein is CASSIGQANSPLHF.

V gene TRBV27 combines with J gene TRBJ2-1, with unresolved D. The V and J ends lost 3 bases and 6 bases respectively, with 15 bases between them. There are 15 residues in the CDR3. The V gene's germline CDR1 is MNHEY and CDR2 SMNVEV (reference sequence). The CDR3 bases are TGTGCCAGCAGTTTCGGGCTGCCCCCTTTCAATGAGCAGTTCTTC. Translated: CASSFGLPPFNEQFF.

This clonotype was found many times. This chain connects TRBV3-1 to TRBJ2-2; a possible D gene is TRBD2 (6 bases). The germline V and J ends were trimmed by 6 bases and 7 bases, with 9 bases remaining between them. The length of the CDR3 is 12 residues. CDR1 is LGHDT and CDR2 is YNNKEL in the germline V gene (reference sequence). This chain's CDR3 is CASSRRDGELFF. CDR3 coding DNA: TGTGCCAGCAGTCGGAGGGACGGGGAGCTGTTTTTT.

This clonotype was seen many times. The rearrangement links TRBV5-1 to TRBJ2-1; a weak D match, TRBD2 (5 bases). Per the germline V gene, CDR1 is SGHRS and CDR2 is YFSETQ. The CDR3 extends over 16 amino acids. Trimming stripped 0 bases from V and 12 bases from J, with 22 bases between. The CDR3 coding sequence is TGCGCCAGCAGCTTGGGTCTCCGTGGCGGGCTCTTTTTGCAGTTCTTC. As protein: CASSLGLRGGLFLQFF.

This clonotype was recorded at least ten times. V usage is TRBV10-1 and J usage is TRBJ2-3, with D perhaps TRBD2 (6 bases). V was shortened by 10 bases and J by 10 bases, with 24 bases between the two germline ends. The CDR3 contains 14 residues. CDR1 is WNHNN and CDR2 is SYGVQD in the germline V gene (reference sequence). The CDR3 DNA follows: TGCGCCACCTTTGAGCAGGACCCGGGAGTAGCGCAGTATTTT. Residues: CATFEQDPGVAQYF.

Remarks on this clonotype: A much larger clonotype is one base distant, so this may be a read error. The chain combines TRBV30 with TRBJ2-7; TRBD2 matches at 8 bases. The CDR3 sequence is 14 residues long. Germline CDR1 GTSNPN, CDR2 SVGIG (reference sequence). CDR3 DNA sequence: TGTGCCTGGAGTACGGGAGGGCGTCGGAACGAGCGGTACTTC. Translated: CAWSTGGRRNERYF. Drawing the rest from reference TRBV30 and TRBJ2-7, the complete variable domain is SQTIHQWPATLVQPVGSPLSLECTVEGTSNPNLYWYRQAAGRGLQLLFYSVGIGQISSEVPQNLSASRPQDRQFILSSKKLLLSDSGFYLCAWSTGGRRNERYFGPGTRLTVT.

This clonotype was counted at least ten times. The chain is built from TRBV2 and TRBJ2-3; 8 bases fit TRBD1. With V trimmed by 6 bases and J by 4 bases, 6 bases remained unmatched. The CDR3 sequence is 14 residues long. CDR1 is SNHLY and CDR2 is FYNNEI in the germline V gene. The CDR3 here is CASRTGDPSDTQYF. CDR3 DNA: TGTGCCAGCAGGACAGGGGATCCCTCAGATACGCAGTATTTT. The whole variable domain, filled in from reference TRBV2 and TRBJ2-3, reads EPEVTQTPSHQVTQMGQEVILRCVPISNHLYFYWYRQILGQKVEFLVSFYNNEISEKSEIFDDQFSVERPDGSNFTLKIRSTKLEDSAMYFCASRTGDPSDTQYFGPGTRLTVL.

This chain connects TRBV6-4 to TRBJ2-1; 7 nucleotides align to TRBD1. The J segment lost 6 bases and the V segment lost 4 bases, leaving 3 bases of the junction unmatched. Germline-derived CDR1 and CDR2 are MRHNA and SNTAGT. The CDR3 runs to 13 residues. CDR3 sequence (DNA): TGTGCCAGCAGTGCGACAGGGCTCAATGAGCAGTTCTTC. Protein: CASSATGLNEQFF.

This clonotype was seen only a few times. A read error may explain this, as a much larger clone is one base away. The V gene is TRBV2, the J gene TRBJ2-1; a weak D match, TRBD2 (6 bases). The germline gives CDR1 SNHLY, CDR2 FYNNEI. The ends were cut back, 11 bases at V and 2 bases at J, with 13 bases in the middle. The CDR3 is 13 amino acids. CDR3 DNA sequence: TGTGCCGGCACCGGAGGGGCCTACAATGAGCAGTTCTTC. Protein sequence: CAGTGGAYNEQFF.

The rearrangement uses TRBV7-7 and TRBJ2-2, with D tentatively TRBD1 (6 bases). Germline CDR1 reads SSHAT; CDR2 reads FNYEAQ (reference sequence). This CDR3 is built from 13 residues. CDR3 amino acids: CARERQDTGELFF. CDR3 nucleotide sequence: TGTGCTAGAGAGCGACAGGACACCGGGGAGCTGTTTTTT. The full variable domain, rest sourced from reference TRBV7-7 and TRBJ2-2, is GAGVSQSPRYKVTKRGQDVTLRCDPISSHATLYWYQQALGQGPEFLTYFNYEAQPDKSGLPSDRFSAERPEGSISTLTIQRTEQRDSAMYRCARERQDTGELFFGEGSRLTVL.

This clonotype was seen ten or more times. The rearrangement joins TRBV19 to TRBJ1-4; D is undetermined. The CDR3 is 15 residues long. V lost 0 bases to trimming and J lost 8 bases, with 13 bases between them. Germline lookup yields CDR1 LNHDA and CDR2 SQIVND (reference sequence). The CDR3 DNA follows: TGTGCCAGTAGTATAGATTCGAAGGGAGTCGAAAAACTGTTTTTT. Translated: CASSIDSKGVEKLFF.

Only one count was recorded for this clonotype. CDR3: CASSLVGGGNQPQYF. The CDR3 nucleotides read TGTGCCAGCAGCTTAGTTGGGGGGGGCAATCAGCCCCAGTACTTC. V usage is TRBV7-6 and J usage is TRBJ2-5; tentative D call: TRBD2 (7 bases). V was pared by 1 base and J by 9 bases, with 18 bases between. The CDR3 spans 15 residues. Germline lookup yields CDR1 SGHVS and CDR2 FNYEAQ.

This clonotype was counted a few times. This sequence may be a read error, since a much larger clone differs from it by one base. The J gene is TRBJ2-2, the V gene TRBV11-2; D ambiguous. V gave up 8 bases and J gave up 6 bases, with 13 bases separating them. Germline CDR1 reads SGHAT; CDR2 reads FQNNGV. The CDR3 spans 13 residues. The CDR3, as DNA: TGTGCCAGCGGCCCCCGGACGTCCGGGGAGCTGTTTTTT. It translates to CASGPRTSGELFF.

This clonotype was seen a single time. This is likely a read error, given that the CDR3 carries no conserved phenylalanine or tryptophan at its end. The chain combines TRBV5-1 with TRBJ2-3; 13 positions match TRBD2. The V segment lost 3 bases and the J segment 3 bases; nucleotides outside the gene matches: 13. CDR1 SGHRS and CDR2 YFSETQ come from the germline V gene. The CDR3 spans 19 residues. CDR3 sequence: CASSSPVGLAGVGTDTQYL. The CDR3 nucleotides read TGCGCCAGCAGCTCCCCCGTAGGACTAGCGGGGGTGGGTACAGATACGCAGTATCTT.

This sequence joins TRBV6-8 and TRBJ1-6; 10 bases are a match to TRBD1. V shed 6 bases, J shed 7 bases, and the junction held 6 bases outside the gene matches. The CDR3 is made up of 15 amino acids. Germline values: CDR1 MNHGY, CDR2 SAAAGT. The CDR3 region is CASSRRDRGNSPLHF. The CDR3 nucleotides are TGTGCCAGCAGCCGTCGGGACAGGGGAAATTCACCCCTCCACTTT.

There are many counts of this clonotype. The genes are TRBV11-3 and TRBJ1-3; 7 nucleotides line up with TRBD1. The CDR3 sequence is 18 residues long. J was trimmed by 0 bases and V by 4 bases; bases with no gene match: 12. Germline V lookup: CDR1 SGHNT, CDR2 YENEEA. As DNA, the CDR3 is TGTGCCAGCAGCTCGTACCGACAGGGACAAATCTCTGGAAACACCATATATTTT. Its protein is CASSSYRQGQISGNTIYF.

The sample holds many counts of this clonotype. The chain couples TRBV10-2 to TRBJ1-6; 7 bases line up with TRBD1. The V and J ends lost 5 bases and 0 bases, in that order; junction bases with no gene match: 16. CDR3 length equals 20 residues. CDR1 WSHSY and CDR2 SAAADI come from the germline V gene. Here the CDR3 DNA reads TGCGCCAGCAGTCTATCGGGGGGACAGAGTTTAGACTCCTATAATTCACCCCTCCACTTT. Translating it yields CASSLSGGQSLDSYNSPLHF.

This clonotype came up many times. The gene calls are TRBV5-1 and TRBJ2-6; tentatively, D is TRBD1 (6 bases). V lost 0 bases and J lost 3, with 10 bases in between. The V gene's germline CDR1 is SGHRS and CDR2 YFSETQ. CDR3 size: 16 residues. CDR3 DNA sequence: TGCGCCAGCAGCTTGGACAGGGCGGGTGGGGCCAACGTCCTGACTTTC. Translated: CASSLDRAGGANVLTF.

There are many counts of this clonotype. The J gene is TRBJ2-2, the V gene TRBV5-1, with 14 positions matching TRBD2. The CDR3 is 17 residues long. Trimming at V came to 2 bases and at J to 6 bases, leaving 6 bases not matched to a gene. Germline CDR1 and CDR2: SGHRS and YFSETQ. CDR3 nucleotides: TGCGCCAGCAGCTTCTTGGGACTAGCGGGAGTTTCCGGGGAGCTGTTTTTT. Translating gives CASSFLGLAGVSGELFF. The full variable domain, in which reference TRBV5-1 and TRBJ2-2 provide the parts outside the CDR3, is KAGVTQTPRYLIKTRGQQVTLSCSPISGHRSVSWYQQTPGQGLQFLFEYFSETQRNKGNFPGRFSGRQFSNSRSEMNVSTLELGDSALYLCASSFLGLAGVSGELFFGEGSRLTVL.

The sample holds many counts of this clonotype. V gene TRBV10-2 combines with J gene TRBJ2-1; 7 bases are a match to TRBD1. The trim removed 7 bases at V and 2 bases at J, leaving 8 bases unmatched. CDR1 is WSHSY and CDR2 is SAAADI in the germline V gene. The CDR3 contains 15 residues. The chain's CDR3 is CASKLGQATYNEQFF. DNA of the CDR3: TGCGCCAGCAAACTCGGACAGGCGACCTACAATGAGCAGTTCTTC.

This clonotype was picked up many times. CDR3 DNA sequence: TGTGCCAGCAGCGTAGGAACGGGCATCTCTGGAAACACCATATATTTT. Protein product: CASSVGTGISGNTIYF. The chain has TRBV9 and TRBJ1-3; no reliable D call. In germline, CDR1 is SGDLS, CDR2 YYNGEE. The V gene lost 0 bases and the J gene lost 0 bases, with 10 bases spanning the gap. The CDR3 totals 16 residues.

This clonotype was detected only once. This CDR3 is missing its conserved last phenylalanine or tryptophan, likely due to a read error. The CDR3 nucleotides read TGTGCCTGGAGTGTATCCTACGAGCAGTACTAC. This encodes CAWSVSYEQYY. This chain links TRBV30 with TRBJ2-7; D gene unclear. Germline V CDR1 and CDR2: GTSNPN, SVGIG (reference sequence). V shed 0 bases and J shed 1 base, with 1 base lying between them. The CDR3 length is 11 residues.